The source of this T cell receptor (beta chain) is a study of human T cells and chemical hapten exposure (dated by TCRdb to the early 2020s). Concerning the study at large: For sensitization, 2% DPC in acetone was applied to a roughly 2 cm by roughly 2 cm area of upper inner arm skin. Throughout the study period of roughly 24 weeks, patients also received therapeutic DPC doses to the scalp every week. Patch tests used Finn chambers with 0.01% DPC on the upper back, scored after 6 days by International Contact Dermatitis Research Group standards. The mostly female patient cohort included alopecia areata with under or over 50% scalp involvement, alopecia totalis and alopecia universalis. Libraries were combined into a pool for sequencing, and differences in TCR yield between samples came mainly from small differences in library volumes within the pool. In alopecia patients, the study followed how the peripheral blood TCR repertoire changed in vivo over primary and secondary sensitization to diphenylcyclopropenone (DPC), a hapten. Blood samples were taken from patients before sensitization (week 0) and at 2, 6 and about 24 weeks after DPC sensitization. About 28 alopecia patients gave blood for TCR sequencing at one to four time points (pre-sensitization, 2, 6 and 24 weeks).

This clonotype was found many times. The antigen it binds to is not known. Base qualities are not at hand, and no much larger clone is one base apart. The meaning of the sample's time point label: patch test 2, 6 weeks after DPC sensitization. The treatment or condition label for this specimen denotes: therapeutic diphenylcyclopropenone sensitization with weekly scalp DPC. At each patch-test visit, blood was drawn before the patch test was applied. Patients were considered eligible if aged 18 to 70, diagnosed with alopecia and deemed suitable for DPC therapy, and patients were excluded if pregnant. Total RNA was extracted from unfractionated whole blood that had been collected in Tempus Blood RNA tubes. V was cut back by 4 bases and J by 10 bases, leaving a gap of 19 bases between them. The CDR3 goes from the cysteine to the phenylalanine over 14 residues. The only DNA kept is the CDR3, 42 bases in frame from the first base. CDR1 and CDR2 were assigned from the germline V gene as LGHNT and FRNRAP.

Here is what the overall study found, with its caveats: Alopecia, a presumed autoimmune disease, was present in all patients, so the immune response of the patients might differ from that of healthy individuals. Patch test score correlated positively with the number of PT1 expanded TCRs, reaching significance at thresholds 8, 16 and 32 but not at 4. After repeated subsampling, the strength of the expansion versus patch-test correlation and the threshold at which it became significant changed. Compared with pre-sensitization or healthy control sets, expanded TCRs formed significantly more large CDR3 similarity clusters, which is consistent with antigen-driven responses. The number of TCRs above 1 in 1000 frequency did not change with DPC sensitization; there was no evidence of global repertoire structure alterations.

Libraries were prepared through RACE. The reads were generated on a NextSeq 500. Library preparation attached unique molecular identifiers to individual cDNA molecules for quantitative, reproducible TCR counting. Each blood RNA sample was used to sequence both TCR alpha and TCR beta chains. As for the authors' bioinformatics: A median of around 100,000 TCRs per sample was observed, with a range of 23,224 to 690,600. V, J and CDR3 annotation of the TCR reads was carried out using the Decombinator software suite. For the PS versus PT1 abundance plots, all samples were subsampled to the same number of TCRs (28,000). Expanded TCRs were defined as absent before sensitization and observed at least eight times at the 2-week time point. TCRdb ran its own pipeline on the public reads, namely fastp trimming at Q25 and MiXCR clone calling, and kept in-frame beta chains. CDR3 protein duplicates are merged, each entry listing the most common genes and DNA. TCRdb, rather than the study authors, made the V and J calls. The table for this sample lists just over 40,000 distinct CDR3 sequences; about 3% of them were counted only once. Of the sample, about 6.7% is held by the ten largest clones.

Sequencing was performed on whole blood, taken in connection with sensitization to the hapten diphenylcyclopropenone (DPC). The clonotype originates from a middle-aged man with alopecia areata. Some clones in this sample may be carry-over from other donors' samples. The chain joins TRBV12-5 to TRBJ1-1, with an unclear D gene assignment. The DNA sequence is given as TGTGCTAGTGGTTCCCTAAACTCTAGAACGGGAGCTTTCTTT. Its protein is CASGSLNSRTGAFF.